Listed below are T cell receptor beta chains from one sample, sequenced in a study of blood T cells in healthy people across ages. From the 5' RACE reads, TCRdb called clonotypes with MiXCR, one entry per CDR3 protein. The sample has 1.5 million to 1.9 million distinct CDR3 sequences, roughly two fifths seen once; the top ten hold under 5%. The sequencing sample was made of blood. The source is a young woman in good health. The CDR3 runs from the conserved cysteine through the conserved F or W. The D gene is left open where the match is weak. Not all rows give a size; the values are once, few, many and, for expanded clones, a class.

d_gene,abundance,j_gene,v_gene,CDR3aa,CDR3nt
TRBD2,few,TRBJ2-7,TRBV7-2,CASSLDGTSIYEQYF,TGTGCCAGCAGCTTGGATGGGACTAGTATCTACGAGCAGTACTTC
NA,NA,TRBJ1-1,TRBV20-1,CSAIGNEAFF,TGCAGTGCTATCGGCAACGAAGCTTTCTTT
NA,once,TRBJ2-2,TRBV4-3,CASSQDHQGGNTGELFF,TGCGCCAGCAGCCAAGATCATCAGGGGGGGAACACCGGGGAGCTGTTTTTT
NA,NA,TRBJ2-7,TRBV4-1,CASSQDRGYFYEQYF,TGCGCCAGCAGCCAAGATCGGGGCTACTTTTACGAGCAGTACTTC
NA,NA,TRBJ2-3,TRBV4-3,CASSQVGQRGTDTQYF,TGCGCCAGCAGCCAAGTAGGTCAGCGGGGCACAGATACGCAGTATTTT
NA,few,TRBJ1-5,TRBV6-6,CASSYPEGTRNQPQHF,TGTGCCAGCAGTTATCCCGAGGGGACACGCAATCAGCCCCAGCATTTT
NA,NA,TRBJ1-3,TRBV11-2,CASSLRVRGSAGNTIYF,TGTGCCAGCAGCTTGCGCGTCCGGGGGTCTGCTGGAAACACCATATATTTT
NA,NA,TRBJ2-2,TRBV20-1,CSARGRPGELFF,TGCAGTGCTAGAGGGCGACCCGGGGAGCTGTTTTTT
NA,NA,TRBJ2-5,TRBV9,CASNRDREETQYF,TGTGCCAGCAACCGGGACCGCGAAGAGACCCAGTACTTC
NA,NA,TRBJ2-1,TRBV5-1,CASSSSGTLSSYNEQFF,TGCGCCAGCAGCTCATCCGGGACTCTGAGCTCCTACAATGAGCAGTTCTTC
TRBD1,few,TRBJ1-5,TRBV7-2,CASSLGHRGYSNQPQHF,TGTGCCAGCAGCTTAGGACACAGGGGATATAGCAATCAGCCCCAGCATTTT
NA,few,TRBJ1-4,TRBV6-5,CASRNTGYNEKLFF,TGTGCCAGCAGGAATACAGGGTATAATGAAAAACTGTTTTTT
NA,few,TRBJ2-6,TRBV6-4,CASSDSGSSGANVLTF,TGTGCCAGCAGTGACTCCGGAAGCTCTGGGGCCAACGTCCTGACTTTC
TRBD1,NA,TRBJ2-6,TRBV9,CASSATTGAGANVLTF,TGTGCCAGCAGCGCAACAACAGGGGCTGGGGCCAACGTCCTGACTTTC
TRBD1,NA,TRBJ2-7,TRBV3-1,CASICRGQETYEQYF,TGTGCCAGCATCTGCCGAGGACAGGAAACCTACGAGCAGTACTTC
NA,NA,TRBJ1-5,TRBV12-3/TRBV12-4,CASSLGIRDSNQPQHF,TGTGCCAGCAGTTTAGGGATTAGGGATAGCAATCAGCCCCAGCATTTT
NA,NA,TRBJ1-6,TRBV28,CASGQGHNSPPHF,TGTGCCAGCGGGCAGGGGCATAATTCACCCCCCCACTTT
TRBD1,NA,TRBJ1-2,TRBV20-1,CSARARGQVNYGYTF,TGCAGTGCTAGGGCCAGGGGGCAGGTGAACTATGGCTACACCTTC
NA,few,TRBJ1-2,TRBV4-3,CASSQEGIGRLGYYGYTF,TGCGCCAGCAGCCAAGAAGGGATAGGGAGGTTGGGCTACTATGGCTACACCTTC
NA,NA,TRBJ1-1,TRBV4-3,CASSQGAPTGNTEAFF,TGCGCCAGCAGCCAAGGGGCTCCTACAGGGAACACTGAAGCTTTCTTT
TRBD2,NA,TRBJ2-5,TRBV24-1,CATRSSGSLNEQYF,TGTGCCACCAGATCTAGCGGGAGTCTCAATGAGCAGTACTTC
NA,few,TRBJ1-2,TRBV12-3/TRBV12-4,CASNEGFNGYTF,TGTGCCAGCAATGAGGGATTTAATGGCTACACCTTC
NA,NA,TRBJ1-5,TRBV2,CASSPRTRQPQHF,TGTGCCAGCAGTCCTCGGACGAGGCAGCCCCAGCATTTT
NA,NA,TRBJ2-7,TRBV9,CAGSEEARDNEQYF,TGTGCCGGCAGCGAAGAGGCACGGGACAATGAGCAGTACTTC
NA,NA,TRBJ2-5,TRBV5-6,CASSLILQNQETQYF,TGTGCCAGCAGCTTGATCTTGCAGAACCAAGAGACCCAGTACTTC
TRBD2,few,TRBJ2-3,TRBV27,CASSSLGAGATDTQYF,TGTGCCAGCAGTTCCTTAGGGGCGGGAGCGACAGATACGCAGTATTTT
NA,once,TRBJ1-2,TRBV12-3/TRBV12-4,CASSLGHYYGYTF,TGTGCCAGCAGTTTGGGGCATTACTATGGCTACACCTTC
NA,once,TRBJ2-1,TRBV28,CASRYSNEQFF,TGTGCCAGCAGGTATAGCAATGAGCAGTTCTTC
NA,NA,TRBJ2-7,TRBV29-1,CSATGTSISREQYF,TGCAGCGCCACCGGGACTTCAATCTCCCGCGAGCAGTACTTC
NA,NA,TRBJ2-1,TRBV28,CASSPRRKYNEQFF,TGTGCCAGCAGCCCCCGCAGGAAGTACAATGAGCAGTTCTTC
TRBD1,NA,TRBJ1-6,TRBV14,CASRDRDSLNSPLHF,TGTGCCAGCAGGGACCGGGACAGTCTAAATTCACCCCTCCACTTT
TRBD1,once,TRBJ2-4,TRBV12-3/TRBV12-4,CASKHRGISQQYF,TGTGCCAGCAAGCACAGGGGTATTTCTCAGCAGTACTTC
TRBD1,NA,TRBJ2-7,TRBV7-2,CASSDLTGGAEEQYF,TGTGCCAGCAGCGACCTTACAGGGGGCGCGGAAGAGCAGTACTTC
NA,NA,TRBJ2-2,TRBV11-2,CASSPQGSTYTGELFF,TGTGCCAGCAGCCCCCAGGGTAGCACCTACACCGGGGAGCTGTTTTTT
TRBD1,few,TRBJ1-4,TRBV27,CASKPGQGVSNEKLFF,TGTGCCAGTAAACCGGGACAGGGGGTTTCTAATGAAAAACTGTTTTTT
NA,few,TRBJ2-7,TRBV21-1,CASSKGLFMAGGPGTYEQYF,TGTGCCAGCAGCAAAGGCCTCTTCATGGCGGGAGGGCCTGGAACCTACGAGCAGTACTTC
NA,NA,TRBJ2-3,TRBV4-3,CASSHSNSLGSDTQYF,TGCGCCAGCAGCCACTCTAATTCCCTCGGTTCAGATACGCAGTATTTT
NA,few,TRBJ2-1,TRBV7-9,CASSLEAQDEQFF,TGTGCCAGCAGCTTGGAGGCCCAAGACGAGCAGTTCTTC
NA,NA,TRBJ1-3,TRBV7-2,CASSMDGAFSGNTIYF,TGTGCCAGCAGCATGGACGGTGCCTTCTCTGGAAACACCATATATTTT
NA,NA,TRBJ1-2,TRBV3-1,CASSQGPGEGYGYPF,TGTGCCAGCAGCCAAGGCCCAGGGGAGGGCTATGGCTACCCCTTC
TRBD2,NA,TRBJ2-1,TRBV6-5,CASSYSSGGLGNEQFF,TGTGCCAGCAGTTACTCGAGCGGGGGGCTAGGCAATGAGCAGTTCTTC
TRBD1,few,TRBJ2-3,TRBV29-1,CSVGQGASTDTQYF,TGCAGCGTAGGACAGGGGGCTAGCACAGATACGCAGTATTTT
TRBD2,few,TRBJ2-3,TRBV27,CASRRGGSTDTQYF,TGCGCCAGCCGGCGGGGGGGGAGCACAGATACGCAGTATTTT
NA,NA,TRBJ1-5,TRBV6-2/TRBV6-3,CASSYRGTYYSNQPQHF,TGTGCCAGCAGTTACAGGGGGACATATTATAGCAATCAGCCCCAGCATTTT
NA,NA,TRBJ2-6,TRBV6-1,CASRIGGSGANALTF,TGTGCCAGCAGGATAGGCGGCTCTGGGGCCAACGCCCTGACTTTC
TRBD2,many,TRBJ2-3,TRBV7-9,CASSISGSPPDTQYF,TGTGCCAGCAGCATTAGCGGGAGCCCGCCAGATACGCAGTATTTT
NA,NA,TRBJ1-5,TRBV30,CAWSKGHNQPQHF,TGTGCCTGGAGTAAAGGGCACAATCAGCCCCAGCATTTT
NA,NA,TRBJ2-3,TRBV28,CASSLWGSSDTQYF,TGTGCCAGCAGTTTATGGGGGAGTTCAGATACGCAGTATTTT
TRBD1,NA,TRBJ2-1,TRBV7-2,CASSSSVQGARNEQFF,TGTGCCAGCAGCTCAAGTGTCCAGGGGGCTCGAAATGAGCAGTTCTTC
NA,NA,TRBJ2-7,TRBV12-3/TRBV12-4,CVSRVQGDYEQYF,TGTGTCAGCAGAGTACAGGGAGACTACGAGCAGTACTTC
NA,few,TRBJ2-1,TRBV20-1,CSARNPSYNEQFF,TGCAGTGCTAGAAATCCCTCCTACAATGAGCAGTTCTTC
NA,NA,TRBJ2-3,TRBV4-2,CASSQDVGTDTQYF,TGTGCCAGCAGCCAAGATGTAGGCACAGATACGCAGTATTTT
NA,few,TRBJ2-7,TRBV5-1,CASSPGLTSSYEQYF,TGCGCCAGCAGCCCGGGACTTACGAGCTCCTACGAGCAGTACTTC
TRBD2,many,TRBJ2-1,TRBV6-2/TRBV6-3,CASSYSGTSGSYNEQFF,TGTGCCAGCAGTTACTCGGGGACTAGCGGTTCCTACAATGAGCAGTTCTTC
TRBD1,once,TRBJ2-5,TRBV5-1,CASSVETGVHEQYF,TGCGCCAGCAGCGTGGAAACAGGGGTCCATGAGCAGTACTTC
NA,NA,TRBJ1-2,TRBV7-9,CASSLEGSNPHGYTF,TGTGCCAGCAGCTTAGAAGGCAGCAACCCCCATGGCTACACCTTC
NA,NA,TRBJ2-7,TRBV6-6,CASSPAGAHYEQYF,TGTGCCAGCAGTCCAGCAGGGGCCCACTACGAGCAGTACTTC
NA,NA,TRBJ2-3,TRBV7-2,CASKPPGPSTDTQYF,TGTGCCAGCAAACCACCGGGACCTAGCACAGATACGCAGTATTTT
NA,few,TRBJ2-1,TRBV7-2,CASSPQLQTSYNEQFF,TGTGCCAGCAGCCCCCAGCTACAAACCTCCTACAATGAGCAGTTCTTC
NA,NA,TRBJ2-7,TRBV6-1,CASSEGPGLYEQYF,TGTGCCAGCAGTGAAGGTCCCGGACTCTACGAGCAGTACTTC